What follows describes a single T cell receptor beta chain. Antigen: not known. This entry comes from a study of vaccination and CD4 T cells after COVID-19. For the study at large: Recovered patients in the cohort numbered six men and four women, two of them Hispanic.

Documented treatment: roughly nine-day PBMC culture with coronavirus spike peptide pools or control peptides (ViraFEST assay). Pre-COVID-19 pandemic sampling (2011-2018) yielded the unexposed donor's CD4+ T cells. Following expansion of antigen-specific T cells with peptide pools, ViraFEST then sequenced TCRs. CDR3 length: 16 amino acids. The V segment lost 3 bases and the J segment 0 bases; nucleotides outside the gene matches: 4. Germline V CDR1 and CDR2: SGDLS, YYNGEE. The study sequenced cultured CD4+ T cell DNA using the Oncomine TCR Beta short-read assay. Once CD4+ T cells had been cultured, genomic DNA was extracted from them. TCRdb called the PCR reads again in MiXCR, with one record for every CDR3 protein. Of 6,500 to 7,500 distinct CDR3 sequences in the sample, roughly 33% were seen once. Study-level findings and limits: Vaccine-specific clones numbering 304 of 307 showed spike mono-reactivity in convalescent patients.

This sequence was found in a human donor in good health. Sequencing was done on a sample of CD4+ T cells from blood, cultured in vitro. V is TRBV9 and J is TRBJ1-5; TRBD1 agrees at 9 bases. The CDR3 here is CASSEGDRDSNQPQHF. In nucleotides, the CDR3 is TGTGCCAGCAGCGAGGGGGACAGGGATAGCAATCAGCCCCAGCATTTT.